This is a list of T cell receptor beta chains from one sample in a study of regulatory T cells in long-lasting Graves disease. TCRdb fed the multiplex PCR reads into MiXCR, producing one record per CDR3 protein. The table lists roughly 450,000 distinct CDR3 sequences, less than 25% of them singletons. The starting material was peripheral blood mononuclear cells (PBMCs), obtained when the disease was refractory, from a patient treated with antithyroid drugs. All receptors derive from a female donor with Graves disease. CDR3s include the opening cysteine and the closing phenylalanine or tryptophan. A D gene is named only where the DNA matches it firmly. Size tells how often a clone was seen (once, few, many) or the class of an expanded clone, and some rows leave it out.

d_call	clone_size	v_call	j_call	cdr3_nt	cdr3_aa
NA	NA	TRBV29-1	TRBJ2-7	TGCAGCGTTGAAGGGAGCCCCCACTACGAGCAGTACTTC	CSVEGSPHYEQYF
TRBD1	many	TRBV28	TRBJ1-2	TGTGCCACCTACGTCCTCGACAGGGGTGTGGACTATGGCTACACCTTC	CATYVLDRGVDYGYTF
NA	many	TRBV7-9	TRBJ2-2	TGTGCCTGCATCCGGGACGCGACGAACACCGGGGAGCTGTTTTTT	CACIRDATNTGELFF
NA	few	TRBV7-9	TRBJ1-4	TGTGCCAGCAGCTCCCTGGACGGTACTGAAAAACTGTTTTTT	CASSSLDGTEKLFF
NA	NA	TRBV24-1	TRBJ2-7	TGTGCCACCAGTGATGGACGGTTGCGGGACACGGACATCAAGCAGTACTTC	CATSDGRLRDTDIKQYF
NA	many	TRBV12-3/TRBV12-4	TRBJ1-1	TGTGCCAGCAGTTCTGCTGACAGGAACACTGAAGCTTTCTTT	CASSSADRNTEAFF
TRBD1	few	TRBV6-2/TRBV6-3	TRBJ1-2	TGTGCCAGCAGTGAAGTTAGTGGGACAGGGGGCGATGGCTACACCTTC	CASSEVSGTGGDGYTF
NA	many	TRBV12-3/TRBV12-4	TRBJ1-2	TGTGCCAGCAGTTTCCGGGGGGCTACCATGGCCTATGGCTACACCTTC	CASSFRGATMAYGYTF
NA	NA	TRBV7-3	TRBJ2-2	TGTGCCAGCAGCCACCAGGCGGGGTGGCCGTCGAATCCCGGGGAGCTGTTTTTT	CASSHQAGWPSNPGELFF
TRBD2	NA	TRBV9	TRBJ2-1	TGTGCCAGCAGCGTGGGCGGGAGAGGCTCCTACAATGAGCAGTTCTTC	CASSVGGRGSYNEQFF
NA	few	TRBV20-1	TRBJ2-7	TGCAGTGCTAGAGAGCAAGGGGCGTGGTCCTACGAGCAGTACTTC	CSAREQGAWSYEQYF
TRBD1	NA	TRBV7-9	TRBJ1-5	TGTGCCAGCAGACGAACAGGGGGCGCGATTAGAAATCAGCCCCAGCATTTT	CASRRTGGAIRNQPQHF
NA	few	TRBV12-3/TRBV12-4	TRBJ2-3	TGTGCCAGCAGATTAGCCTCGGGACGGTCGACCACAGATACGCAGTATTTT	CASRLASGRSTTDTQYF
TRBD1	many	TRBV28	TRBJ2-6	TGTGCCACCGACAGGGCCGACTCTGGGGCCAACGTCCTGACTTTC	CATDRADSGANVLTF
NA	many	TRBV5-1	TRBJ1-4	TGCGCCAGCAGCTTGGAAGGGGGGAGTAGTGAAAAACTGTTTTTT	CASSLEGGSSEKLFF
NA	NA	TRBV18	TRBJ2-6	TGTGCCAGCTCACCGAGGTCTGGGGCCAACGTCCTGACTTTC	CASSPRSGANVLTF
NA	NA	TRBV6-5	TRBJ2-7	TGTGCCAGCAGTTACTCGAAGAGAGTGGACCCCAACGAGCAGTACTTC	CASSYSKRVDPNEQYF
TRBD1	NA	TRBV20-1	TRBJ2-7	TGCAGTGCTAGAGGGGGCAGGGGGCGTGCCGACGAGAAGTACTTC	CSARGGRGRADEKYF
NA	once	TRBV30	TRBJ1-3	TGTGCCTGGACGCCTGGGCGAGGAAACACCATATATTTT	CAWTPGRGNTIYF
TRBD2	NA	TRBV28	TRBJ2-5	TGTGCCAGCAGTAATCCGGGACTAGCGGGAGGATGGGAGACCCAGTACTTC	CASSNPGLAGGWETQYF
NA	many	TRBV2	TRBJ1-2	TGTGCCAGCAGTGAAGCGCTTCTGGCGGGTGGCTACACCTTC	CASSEALLAGGYTF
NA	few	TRBV7-9	TRBJ1-1	TGTGCCAGCAGCTTAGTAGCGGGGGGAAACACTGAAGCTTTCTTT	CASSLVAGGNTEAFF
NA	NA	TRBV9	TRBJ1-1	TGTGCCAGCAGCCTCAGTCCCTGGAACACTGAAGCTTTCTTT	CASSLSPWNTEAFF
NA	NA	TRBV3-1	TRBJ1-1	TGTGCCAGCAGCCAATTCCCAAGGAGCACTGAAGCTTTCTTT	CASSQFPRSTEAFF
NA	NA	TRBV7-2	TRBJ2-1	TGTGCCAGGGGGGGGCCATACAATGAGCAGTTCTTC	CARGGPYNEQFF
NA	NA	TRBV10-3	TRBJ1-2	TGTGCCATCGGCTTCGACTTCAATGATCGGACCTTC	CAIGFDFNDRTF
NA	few	TRBV11-2	TRBJ1-6	TGTGCCAGCAGCTTAGGATACGGAAATAATTCACCCCTCCACTTT	CASSLGYGNNSPLHF
NA	NA	TRBV5-1	TRBJ2-7	TGCGCCAGCAGCCCGGCCGGGGGTTTAGGCTACGAGCAGTACTTC	CASSPAGGLGYEQYF
NA	NA	TRBV25-1	TRBJ2-5	TGTGCCAGCAGTGAGCCTCCGTACGAGACCCAGTACTTC	CASSEPPYETQYF
TRBD2	many	TRBV12-3/TRBV12-4	TRBJ2-5	TGTGCCAGCAGTCCCCGTCAGGGGACTAGCGGGAGTCGTGAGACCCAGTACTTC	CASSPRQGTSGSRETQYF
TRBD1	many	TRBV19	TRBJ1-5	TGTGCCAGTAGTATCAGGGGGACGTATAGCAATCAGCCCCAGCATTTT	CASSIRGTYSNQPQHF
NA	many	TRBV28	TRBJ2-2	TGTGCCAGCAGCTCCCGGCGCGCCGGGGAGCTGTTTTTT	CASSSRRAGELFF
NA	NA	TRBV30	TRBJ1-5	TGTGCCTGGAGTTGGGGGGGACCAAATCAGCCCCAGCATTTT	CAWSWGGPNQPQHF
TRBD1	few	TRBV19	TRBJ1-1	TGTGCCAGGGGGGAGGGGGCAATCGCTGAAGCTTTCTTT	CARGEGAIAEAFF
TRBD1	NA	TRBV7-3	TRBJ2-7	TGTGCCAGCAGCTGCGGACAGGGCTCCTACGAGCAGTACTTC	CASSCGQGSYEQYF
NA	many	TRBV28	TRBJ1-6	TGTGCCAGCACCCCGGCCAGGGTCAATTCACCCCTCCACTTT	CASTPARVNSPLHF
TRBD2	NA	TRBV20-1	TRBJ2-5	TGCAGTGCTACGGTAGCGGGAGCCCAAGAGACCCAGTACTTC	CSATVAGAQETQYF
TRBD1	once	TRBV6-1	TRBJ2-7	TGTGCCAGCCAGACAGGGGCCTCCTACGAGCAGTACTTC	CASQTGASYEQYF
TRBD1	many	TRBV6-6	TRBJ2-7	TGTGCCAGCAGTTACTCGGACAGGGGATACGAGCAGTACTTC	CASSYSDRGYEQYF
NA	NA	TRBV5-6	TRBJ2-2	TGTGCCAGCAGCTCGGACCCACCTGTTGCCGGGGAGCTGTTTTTT	CASSSDPPVAGELFF
TRBD2	few	TRBV7-9	TRBJ2-1	TGTGCCAGCAGCCTACCCCGGACTAGCGGGACCTACAATGAGCAGTTCTTC	CASSLPRTSGTYNEQFF
TRBD1	many	TRBV27	TRBJ2-5	TGTGCCAGCAGTTTTTCCTTACAGGGGGCCTGGGAGACCCAGTACTTC	CASSFSLQGAWETQYF
NA	many	TRBV28	TRBJ1-5	TGTGCCAGCAGTGTTTACCGTGGCAATCAGCCCCAGCATTTT	CASSVYRGNQPQHF
NA	NA	TRBV4-1	TRBJ2-6	TGCGCCAGCAGCCAACGGGACTTCACCAACGTCCTGACTTTC	CASSQRDFTNVLTF
NA	NA	TRBV28	TRBJ2-7	TGTGCCAGCAGTTACAGGGTGGGCCCCTCCTACGAGCAGTACTTC	CASSYRVGPSYEQYF
NA	NA	TRBV27	TRBJ1-5	TGTGCCAGCAGTTTATCGGCGAAGGGTGGACAGCCCCAGCATTTT	CASSLSAKGGQPQHF
NA	many	TRBV24-1	TRBJ2-7	TGTGCCACCAGTGATTTGAACGGGGGCGACGAGCAGTACTTC	CATSDLNGGDEQYF
NA	NA	TRBV2	TRBJ2-1	TGTGCCAGCCAAGGGGCGGGTGGCCCGTTCTTC	CASQGAGGPFF
NA	many	TRBV3-1	TRBJ2-7	TGTGCCAGCAGCCCTGAAGGATCCTACGAGCAGTACTTC	CASSPEGSYEQYF